This passage covers 11 T cell receptor beta chains from one sample sequenced in a study of beta chain features in type 1 diabetes. Overall study results and limits: Type 1 diabetes patients had TCRB CDR3s that were shorter (moderately but significantly so) in all four CD4+ subsets.

Their target antigens are unknown. The study reverse transcribed the entire isolated RNA, so it sequenced expressed TCRB transcripts. Measured with immunoSEQ multiplex PCR; TCRdb has only the in-frame clones, and not every one. Among about 340,000 clones listed, approximately 13% were seen once. Sequencing was performed on naive CD4+ T cells from blood. These receptor sequences come from a woman between 18 and 29 years old with type 1 diabetes.

This clone was observed a handful of times. The chain employs TRBV7-9 and TRBJ2-1; maybe TRBD2 (6 bases). Germline values: CDR1 SEHNR, CDR2 FQNEAQ (reference sequence). V lost 5 bases to trimming and J lost 8 bases, with 19 bases between them. This CDR3 is 15 amino acids long. The CDR3 region is CASSPAGRLRDEQFF. The CDR3 bases are TGTGCCAGCAGCCCAGCTGGGAGGCTTCGCGATGAGCAGTTCTTC.

This clone occurred a few times. The chain links TRBV2 to TRBJ2-7, with 7 bases aligning to TRBD2. V shed 5 bases and J 3 bases; nucleotides not matched to a gene: 4. Germline-derived CDR1 and CDR2 are SNHLY and FYNNEI. The CDR3 runs to 13 residues. CDR3 sequence (DNA): TGTGCCAGCAGTACGACTAGCAGCTACGAGCAGTACTTC. As protein: CASSTTSSYEQYF. Full variable domain (rest looked up from reference TRBV2 and TRBJ2-7): EPEVTQTPSHQVTQMGQEVILRCVPISNHLYFYWYRQILGQKVEFLVSFYNNEISEKSEIFDDQFSVERPDGSNFTLKIRSTKLEDSAMYFCASSTTSSYEQYFGPGTRLTVT.

The chain links TRBV29-1 to TRBJ2-5; D remains ambiguous. Germline assignment: CDR1 SQVTM and CDR2 ANQGSEA. V shed 4 bases and J shed 7 bases, with 4 bases lying between them. This CDR3 has 9 residues. The CDR3 protein is CSVGGTQYF. The CDR3 nucleotides are TGCAGCGTTGGAGGGACCCAGTACTTC.

This clone was seen a handful of times. The chain carries TRBV6-6 and TRBJ1-2; TRBD1 matches at 8 bases. Germline V gene sequence: CDR1 MNHNY, CDR2 SVGAGI (reference sequence). The V and J ends lost 1 base and 6 bases, in that order; junction bases with no gene match: 7. There are 15 residues in the CDR3. The CDR3 sequence: CASSYWSQGGNGYTF. The CDR3, as DNA: TGTGCCAGCAGTTACTGGTCACAGGGGGGGAATGGCTACACCTTC.

In its sample, this clone was seen a few times. The chain combines TRBV12-5 with TRBJ2-5; D is possibly TRBD2 (5 bases). Germline V gene sequence: CDR1 LGHNT, CDR2 FRNRAP. The CDR3 runs 16 residues. V shed 0 bases and J shed 1 base, with 12 bases lying between them. The CDR3 DNA reads TGTGCTAGTGGTTTGGTACTCCACCGGGGCCAAGAGACCCAGTACTTC. Its translation: CASGLVLHRGQETQYF.

The rearrangement links TRBV5-1 to TRBJ2-1, with 8 bases fitting TRBD2. Germline trimming cut 2 bases from V and 9 bases from J; bases unmatched to any gene: 13. Germline V gene lookup returns CDR1 SGHRS and CDR2 YFSETQ. This CDR3 has 16 amino acids. The CDR3 DNA reads as TGCGCCAGCAGCTTTTTAGCGGGACAATACAATGCTGAGCAGTTCTTC. It translates to CASSFLAGQYNAEQFF.

There are a few counts of this clone. The chain links TRBV5-4 to TRBJ2-1; a possible D gene is TRBD2 (6 bases). Germline V lookup: CDR1 SGHNT, CDR2 YYREEE (reference sequence). CDR3 length equals 13 residues. The ends were cut back, 3 bases at V and 8 bases at J, with 12 bases in the middle. This chain's CDR3 is CASSWRDSHEQFF. DNA for the CDR3: TGTGCCAGCAGCTGGCGGGACTCCCATGAGCAGTTCTTC.

The rearrangement links TRBV27 to TRBJ2-5; 7 bases agree with TRBD1. The CDR3 is 16 amino acids. Germline lookup yields CDR1 MNHEY and CDR2 SMNVEV (reference sequence). The ends lost 1 base at V and 5 bases at J; junction bases unmatched: 10. DNA of the CDR3: TGTGCCAGCAGTTTATACAGGGGTCCTTCAGTGGAGACCCAGTACTTC. Protein sequence: CASSLYRGPSVETQYF.

Worth noting for this clone: The sample carries other DNA sequences with the same CDR3. The CDR3 nucleotides read TGTGCCAGCAGTCTTCGGTACGAGCAGTACTTC. It yields the protein CASSLRYEQYF. The J gene is TRBJ2-7, the V gene TRBV28, with D unclear. CDR3 length equals 11 residues. Per germline, CDR1 MDHEN and CDR2 SYDVKM. With 5 bases removed from V and 4 bases from J, the gap between germline ends came to 6 bases. The entire variable domain, with the rest obtained from reference TRBV28 and TRBJ2-7, is as follows: DVKVTQSSRYLVKRTGEKVFLECVQDMDHENMFWYRQDPGLGLRLIYFSYDVKMKEKGDIPEGYSVSREKKERFSLILESASTNQTSMYLCASSLRYEQYFGPGTRLTVT.

This chain connects TRBV11-2 to TRBJ2-2; 12 nucleotides align to TRBD2. V gave up 7 bases and J gave up 5 bases; unmatched junction bases: 2. CDR1 SGHAT and CDR2 FQNNGV come from the germline V gene. The CDR3 runs to 14 residues. CDR3 residues: CASTSGRGTGELFF. DNA of the CDR3: TGTGCCAGCACTAGCGGGAGGGGTACCGGGGAGCTGTTTTTT.

This chain links TRBV29-1 with TRBJ2-5; 7 bases agree with TRBD1. Germline V lookup: CDR1 SQVTM, CDR2 ANQGSEA. The CDR3 length is 13 residues. Germline trimming cut 7 bases from V and 0 bases from J; bases unmatched to any gene: 5. CDR3 sequence reads: CSGMGQYQETQYF. CDR3 in DNA: TGCAGCGGGATGGGACAGTACCAAGAGACCCAGTACTTC.